One and the same sample provided the 5 T cell receptor beta chains below, sequenced in a study of early T cells in non-severe SARS-CoV-2 infection. TCRdb reprocessed the 5' RACE reads with MiXCR, giving one entry per CDR3 protein. The profile shows about 90,000 distinct CDR3 sequences, 12% of them singletons. The sample in question was whole blood, obtained at baseline. These receptors came from an adult who was a healthcare worker with PCR-confirmed SARS-CoV-2 infection or an uninfected control (not recorded which).

This clonotype has only a few counts. The rearrangement joins TRBV27 to TRBJ1-6; the D is unclear. CDR3 length equals 14 residues. In germline, CDR1 is MNHEY, CDR2 SMNVEV (reference sequence). Trimming removed 3 bases at V and 7 bases at J, with 10 bases between. CDR3 residues: CASSFFGSNSPLHF. The CDR3, as DNA: TGTGCCAGCAGTTTTTTTGGATCGAATTCACCCCTCCACTTT.

This clonotype was seen a few times. The V call is TRBV29-1, the J call TRBJ2-1, with a weak D call TRBD1 (5 bases). The germline V and J ends were trimmed by 8 bases and 4 bases, with 9 bases remaining between them. Germline V gene data show CDR1 as SQVTM and CDR2 as ANQGSEA. The CDR3 runs to 11 residues. The CDR3 region is CSTTGYNEQFF. In DNA, the CDR3 is TGCAGCACAACAGGTTACAATGAGCAGTTCTTC.

This clonotype turned up a few times. The V and J genes are TRBV10-1 and TRBJ1-6; D remains ambiguous. Germline loops: CDR1 WNHNN, CDR2 SYGVQD (reference sequence). Trimming removed 3 bases from V and 5 bases from J, with 8 bases in between. This CDR3 comprises 14 residues. The CDR3 nucleotides are TGCGCCAGCAGTGAATACGTGGATAATTCACCCCTCCACTTT. As protein: CASSEYVDNSPLHF.

There are a few counts of this clonotype. The chain has TRBV3-1 and TRBJ2-5, with 8 bases that match TRBD2. The CDR3 extends over 15 amino acids. Looked up from germline, CDR1 is LGHDT and CDR2 is YNNKEL (reference sequence). Unmatched junction bases numbered 7, after V lost 2 bases and J lost 5 bases. DNA for the CDR3: TGTGCCAGCAGCCAACCGGGACTAGGTCGGGAGACCCAGTACTTC. Protein product: CASSQPGLGRETQYF.

This clonotype was seen a handful of times. The chain employs TRBV5-1 and TRBJ2-2, with a possible D match to TRBD1 (5 bases). V lost 3 bases and J lost 4, with 13 bases in between. CDR1 SGHRS and CDR2 YFSETQ come from the germline V gene. The CDR3 totals 15 residues. The CDR3 region has the DNA TGCGCCAGCAGCTACGATCAGGGTTCCACCGGGGAGCTGTTTTTT. Encoded protein: CASSYDQGSTGELFF.